This TCR beta chain was identified during a study of cytomegalovirus exposure and HLA in healthy donors. Findings of the study overall: Rare TCR sequences dominated, though some public TCRs recurred in many donors. A prior analysis recorded that most TCR beta V segments were productive about 90% or about 30% of the time. Roughly uniform depth of sequencing across donors was assumed in presence/absence analyses.

The CDR3 length is 17 residues. V shed 0 bases, J shed 4 bases, and the junction held 11 bases outside the gene matches. Germline V gene lookup returns CDR1 SGHRS and CDR2 YFSETQ. For this clone: What it binds is unknown.

Amplification used 60 Vbeta primers and 13 Jbeta primers. Method: immunoSEQ multiplex PCR; TCRdb's copy keeps in-frame clones and lacks some. The table includes a few hundred thousand clones, 80% to 85% detected once. The clonotype comes from a woman aged 60 to 75 in good health and CMV-seropositive. The chain joins TRBV5-1 to TRBJ2-5; 8 nucleotides match TRBD2. Sequencing input: PBMCs. CDR3 in amino acids: CASSLVGGSGSGETQYF. The CDR3, as DNA: TGCGCCAGCAGCTTGGTGGGGGGAAGCGGGAGTGGAGAGACCCAGTACTTC.